This T cell receptor beta chain was obtained from a study of T-cell reconstitution after alpha-beta-depleted transplantation in children. V was shortened by 0 bases and J by 3 bases, with 13 bases between the two germline ends. Germline CDR1 reads SGHTS; CDR2 reads YDEGEE. The CDR3 has 16 amino acids. This clonotype was counted many times. Unique molecular identifiers were incorporated when the TCRbeta library was constructed. TCRdb redid the calling of the PCR reads with MiXCR, one entry per CDR3 protein. The sample includes 350,000 to 400,000 distinct CDR3 sequences, about a fifth of them seen just once.

This receptor was taken from a human donor who donated a stem cell graft to a child with acute myeloid leukemia. The chain employs TRBV5-8 and TRBJ2-1, with D tentatively TRBD2 (5 bases). The material sequenced was PBMCs from the stem cell graft donor, taken from the stem cell graft. This CDR3 reads CASSLGGLALYNEQFF. CDR3 nucleotide sequence: TGTGCCAGCAGCTTGGGAGGGTTGGCCCTCTACAATGAGCAGTTCTTC.